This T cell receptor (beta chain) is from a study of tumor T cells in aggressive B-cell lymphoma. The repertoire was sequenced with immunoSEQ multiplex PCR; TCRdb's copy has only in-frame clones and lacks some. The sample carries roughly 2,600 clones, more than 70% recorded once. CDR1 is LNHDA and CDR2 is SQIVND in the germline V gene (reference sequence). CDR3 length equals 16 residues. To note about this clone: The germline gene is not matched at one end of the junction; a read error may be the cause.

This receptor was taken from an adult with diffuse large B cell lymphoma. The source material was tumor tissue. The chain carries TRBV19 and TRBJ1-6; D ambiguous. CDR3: CASTPSSVSYNSPFHF. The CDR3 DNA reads TGTGCCAGTACCCCGAGTAGTGTCTCCTATAATTCACCCTTCCACTTT.